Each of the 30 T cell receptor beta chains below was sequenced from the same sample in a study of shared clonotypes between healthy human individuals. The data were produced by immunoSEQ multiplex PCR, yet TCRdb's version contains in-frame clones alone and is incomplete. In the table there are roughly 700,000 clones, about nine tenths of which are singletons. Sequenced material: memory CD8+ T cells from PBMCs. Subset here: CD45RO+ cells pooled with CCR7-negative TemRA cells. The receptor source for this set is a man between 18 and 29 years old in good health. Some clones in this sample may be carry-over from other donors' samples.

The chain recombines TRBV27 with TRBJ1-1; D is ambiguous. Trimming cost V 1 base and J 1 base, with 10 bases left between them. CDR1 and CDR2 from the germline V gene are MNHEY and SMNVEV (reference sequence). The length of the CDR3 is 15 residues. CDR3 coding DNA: TGTGCCAGCAGTTTATTAGGCAGCGGGAACACTGAAGCTTTCTTT. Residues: CASSLLGSGNTEAFF.

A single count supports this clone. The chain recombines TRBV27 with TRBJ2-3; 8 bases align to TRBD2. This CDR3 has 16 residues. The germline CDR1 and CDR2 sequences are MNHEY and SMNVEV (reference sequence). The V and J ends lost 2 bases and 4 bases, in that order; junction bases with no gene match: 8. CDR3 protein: CASSLVGTRGADTQYF. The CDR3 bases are TGTGCCAGCAGTTTAGTGGGGACTAGAGGGGCAGATACGCAGTATTTT.

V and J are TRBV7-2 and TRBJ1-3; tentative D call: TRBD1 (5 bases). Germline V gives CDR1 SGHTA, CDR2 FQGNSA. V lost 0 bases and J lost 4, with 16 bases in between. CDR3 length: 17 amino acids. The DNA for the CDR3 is TGTGCCAGCAGCTTAGCGCCTTGGGGCCTAAGCGGAAACACCATATATTTT. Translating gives CASSLAPWGLSGNTIYF. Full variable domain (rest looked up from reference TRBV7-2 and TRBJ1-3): GAGVSQSPSNKVTEKGKDVELRCDPISGHTALYWYRQSLGQGLEFLIYFQGNSAPDKSGLPSDRFSAERTGGSVSTLTIQRTQQEDSAVYLCASSLAPWGLSGNTIYFGEGSWLTVV.

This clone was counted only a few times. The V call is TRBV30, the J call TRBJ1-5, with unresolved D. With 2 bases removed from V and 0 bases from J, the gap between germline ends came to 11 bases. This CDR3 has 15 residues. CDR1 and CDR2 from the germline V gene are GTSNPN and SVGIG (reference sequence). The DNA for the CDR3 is TGTGCCTGGAGTAGAGGGAGTTATAGCAATCAGCCCCAGCATTTT. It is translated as CAWSRGSYSNQPQHF.

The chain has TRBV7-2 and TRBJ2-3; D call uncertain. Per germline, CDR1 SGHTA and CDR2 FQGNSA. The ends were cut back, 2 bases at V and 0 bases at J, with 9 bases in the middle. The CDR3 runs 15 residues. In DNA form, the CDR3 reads TGTGCCAGCAGCTTAATTCGTACTAGCACAGATACGCAGTATTTT. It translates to CASSLIRTSTDTQYF.

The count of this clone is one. The CDR3 loop reads CASSPGGGTEAFF. The CDR3, as DNA: TGTGCCAGCAGCCCGGGTGGGGGCACTGAAGCTTTCTTT. V is TRBV11-2 and J is TRBJ1-1; D is perhaps TRBD1 (5 bases). The CDR3 runs 13 residues. Germline V gene sequence: CDR1 SGHAT, CDR2 FQNNGV. Trimming shortened V by 5 bases and J by 4 bases, and 11 bases separated the two germline ends.

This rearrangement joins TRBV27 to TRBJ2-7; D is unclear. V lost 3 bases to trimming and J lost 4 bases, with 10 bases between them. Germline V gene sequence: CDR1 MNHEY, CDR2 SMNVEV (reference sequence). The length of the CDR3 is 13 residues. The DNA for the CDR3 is TGTGCCAGCAGTTTTTCCCCCCAATACGAGCAGTACTTC. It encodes CASSFSPQYEQYF.

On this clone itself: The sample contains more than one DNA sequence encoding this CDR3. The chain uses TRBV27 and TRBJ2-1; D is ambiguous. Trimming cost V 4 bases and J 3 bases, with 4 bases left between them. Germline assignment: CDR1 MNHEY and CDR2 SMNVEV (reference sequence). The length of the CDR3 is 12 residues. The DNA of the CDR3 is TGTGCCAGCAGTTCGGACTACAATGAGCAGTTCTTC. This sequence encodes CASSSDYNEQFF.

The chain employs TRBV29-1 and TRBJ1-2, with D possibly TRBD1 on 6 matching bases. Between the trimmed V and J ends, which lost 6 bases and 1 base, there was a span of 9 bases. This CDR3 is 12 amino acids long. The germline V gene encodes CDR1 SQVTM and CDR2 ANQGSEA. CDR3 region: CSVVDSNYGYTF. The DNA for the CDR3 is TGCAGCGTGGTGGACAGTAACTATGGCTACACCTTC.

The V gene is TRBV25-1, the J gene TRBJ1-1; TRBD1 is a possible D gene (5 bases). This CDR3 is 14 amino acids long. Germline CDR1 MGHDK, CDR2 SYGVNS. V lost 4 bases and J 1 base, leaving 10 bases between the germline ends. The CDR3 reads CASSARTGNTEAFF. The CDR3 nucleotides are TGTGCCAGCAGTGCACGAACAGGGAACACTGAAGCTTTCTTT.

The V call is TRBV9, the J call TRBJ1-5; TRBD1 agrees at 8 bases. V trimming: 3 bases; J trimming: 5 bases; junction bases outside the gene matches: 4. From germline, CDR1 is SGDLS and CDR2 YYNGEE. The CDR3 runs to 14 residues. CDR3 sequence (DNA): TGTGCCAGCAGCGAAGAGACAGGGGATCAGCCCCAGCATTTT. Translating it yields CASSEETGDQPQHF.

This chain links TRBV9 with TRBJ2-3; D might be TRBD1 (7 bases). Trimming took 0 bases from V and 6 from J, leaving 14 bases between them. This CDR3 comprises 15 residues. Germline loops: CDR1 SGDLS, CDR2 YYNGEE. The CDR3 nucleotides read TGTGCCAGCAGCGTAGGGAGGGGGCCGGTTGATACGCAGTATTTT. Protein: CASSVGRGPVDTQYF.

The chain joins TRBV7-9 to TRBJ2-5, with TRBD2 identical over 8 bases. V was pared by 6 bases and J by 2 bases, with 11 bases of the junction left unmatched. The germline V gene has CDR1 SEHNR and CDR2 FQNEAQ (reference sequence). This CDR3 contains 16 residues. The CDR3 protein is CASRRLLAEFQETQYF. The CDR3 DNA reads TGTGCCAGCAGGAGATTACTAGCGGAATTTCAAGAGACCCAGTACTTC.

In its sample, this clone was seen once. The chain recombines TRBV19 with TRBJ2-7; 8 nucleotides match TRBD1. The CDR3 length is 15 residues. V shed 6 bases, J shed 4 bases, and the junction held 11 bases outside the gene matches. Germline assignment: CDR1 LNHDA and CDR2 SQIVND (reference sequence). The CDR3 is CASSLRTGRQYEQYF. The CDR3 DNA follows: TGTGCCAGTAGCCTCCGGACAGGGCGTCAGTACGAGCAGTACTTC.

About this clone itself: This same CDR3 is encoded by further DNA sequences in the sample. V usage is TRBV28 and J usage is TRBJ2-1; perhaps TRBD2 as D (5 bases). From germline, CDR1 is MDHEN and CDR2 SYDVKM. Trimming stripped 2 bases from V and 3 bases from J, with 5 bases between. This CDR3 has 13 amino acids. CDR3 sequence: CASSLGLYNEQFF. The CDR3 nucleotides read TGTGCCAGCAGTTTAGGACTCTACAATGAGCAGTTCTTC.

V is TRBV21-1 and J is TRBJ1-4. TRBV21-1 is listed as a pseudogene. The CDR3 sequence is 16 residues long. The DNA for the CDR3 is TGTGCCAGCAGCAAAGCTAGTCGGGGGGTTGGTGAAAAACTGTTTTTT. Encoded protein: CASSKASRGVGEKLFF.

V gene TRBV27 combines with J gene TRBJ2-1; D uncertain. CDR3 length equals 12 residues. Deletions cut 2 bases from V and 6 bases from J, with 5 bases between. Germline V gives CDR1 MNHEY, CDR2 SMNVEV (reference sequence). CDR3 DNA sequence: TGTGCCAGCAGTTTAAGAGTCAATGAGCAGTTCTTC. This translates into CASSLRVNEQFF.

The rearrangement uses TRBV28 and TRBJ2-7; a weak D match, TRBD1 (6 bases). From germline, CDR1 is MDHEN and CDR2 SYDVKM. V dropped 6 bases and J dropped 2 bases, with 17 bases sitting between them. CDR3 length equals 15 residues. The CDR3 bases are TGTGCCAGCAGAAGGGCGACAGGCTTTGCCTACGAGCAGTACTTC. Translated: CASRRATGFAYEQYF.

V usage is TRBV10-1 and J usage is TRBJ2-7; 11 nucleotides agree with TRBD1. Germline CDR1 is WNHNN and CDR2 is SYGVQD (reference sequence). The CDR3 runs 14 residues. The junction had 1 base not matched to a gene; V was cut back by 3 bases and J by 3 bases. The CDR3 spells CASSEGTGGYEQYF. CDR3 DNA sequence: TGCGCCAGCAGTGAAGGGACAGGGGGCTACGAGCAGTACTTC.

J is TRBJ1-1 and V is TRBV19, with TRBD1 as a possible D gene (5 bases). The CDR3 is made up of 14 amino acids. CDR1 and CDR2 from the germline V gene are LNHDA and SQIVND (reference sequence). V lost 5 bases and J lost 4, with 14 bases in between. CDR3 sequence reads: CASSLYSGFTEAFF. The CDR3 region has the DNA TGTGCCAGTAGTCTGTACTCAGGGTTCACTGAAGCTTTCTTT.

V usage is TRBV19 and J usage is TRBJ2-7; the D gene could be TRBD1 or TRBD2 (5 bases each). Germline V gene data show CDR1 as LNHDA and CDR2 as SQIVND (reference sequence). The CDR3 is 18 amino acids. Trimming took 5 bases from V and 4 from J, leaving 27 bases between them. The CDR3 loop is CASSFRAGWGRAPYEQYF. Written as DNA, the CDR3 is TGTGCCAGTAGTTTTCGGGCCGGATGGGGACGGGCCCCTTACGAGCAGTACTTC.

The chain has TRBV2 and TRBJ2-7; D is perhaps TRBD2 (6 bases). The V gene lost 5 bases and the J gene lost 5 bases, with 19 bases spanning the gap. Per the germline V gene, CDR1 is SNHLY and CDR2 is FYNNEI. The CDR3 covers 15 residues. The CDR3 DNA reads TGTGCCAGCAGTTTGGGACTGCCTAGGGGCAACGAGCAGTACTTC. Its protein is CASSLGLPRGNEQYF.

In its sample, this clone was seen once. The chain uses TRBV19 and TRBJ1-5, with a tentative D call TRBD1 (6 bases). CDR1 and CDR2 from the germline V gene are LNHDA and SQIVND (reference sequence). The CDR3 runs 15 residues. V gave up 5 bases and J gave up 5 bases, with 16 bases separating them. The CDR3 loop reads CASSPVPTGYQPQHF. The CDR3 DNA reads TGTGCCAGTAGTCCGGTTCCAACAGGGTATCAGCCCCAGCATTTT.

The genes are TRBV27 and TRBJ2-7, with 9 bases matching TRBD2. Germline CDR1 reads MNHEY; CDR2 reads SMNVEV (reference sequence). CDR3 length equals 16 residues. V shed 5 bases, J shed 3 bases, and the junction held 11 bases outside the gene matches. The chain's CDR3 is CASSPRSGSGIYEQYF. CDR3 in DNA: TGTGCCAGCAGTCCACGTAGCGGGAGTGGGATCTACGAGCAGTACTTC.

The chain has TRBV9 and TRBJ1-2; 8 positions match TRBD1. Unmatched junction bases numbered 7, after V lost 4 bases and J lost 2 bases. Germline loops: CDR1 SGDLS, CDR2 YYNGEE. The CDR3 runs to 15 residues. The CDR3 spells CASSPRTGLNYGYTF. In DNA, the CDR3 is TGTGCCAGCAGCCCTCGGACAGGGCTGAACTATGGCTACACCTTC.

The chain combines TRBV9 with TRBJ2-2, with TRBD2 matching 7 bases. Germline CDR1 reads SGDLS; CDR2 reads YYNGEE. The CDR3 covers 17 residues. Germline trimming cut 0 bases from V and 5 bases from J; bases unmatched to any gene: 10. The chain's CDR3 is CASSVDRGRIGTGELFF. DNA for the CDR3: TGTGCCAGCAGCGTAGACCGCGGGAGAATAGGGACCGGGGAGCTGTTTTTT.

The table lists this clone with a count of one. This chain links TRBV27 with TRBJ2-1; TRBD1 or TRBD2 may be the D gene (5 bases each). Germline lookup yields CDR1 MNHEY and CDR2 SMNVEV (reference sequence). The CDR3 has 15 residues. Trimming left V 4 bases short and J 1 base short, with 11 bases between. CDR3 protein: CASSSPGRSYNEQFF. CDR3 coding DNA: TGTGCCAGCAGTTCACCGGGACGATCCTACAATGAGCAGTTCTTC.

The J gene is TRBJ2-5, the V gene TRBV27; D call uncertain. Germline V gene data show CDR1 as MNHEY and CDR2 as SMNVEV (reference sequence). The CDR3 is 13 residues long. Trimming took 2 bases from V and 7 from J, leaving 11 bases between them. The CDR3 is CASSLGSIGTQYF. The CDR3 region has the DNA TGTGCCAGCAGTTTAGGTAGTATCGGGACCCAGTACTTC.

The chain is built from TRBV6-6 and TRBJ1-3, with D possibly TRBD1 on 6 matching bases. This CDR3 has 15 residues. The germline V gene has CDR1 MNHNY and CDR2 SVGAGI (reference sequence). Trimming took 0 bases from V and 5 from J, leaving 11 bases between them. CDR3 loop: CASSYSPGVRNTIYF. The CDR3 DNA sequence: TGTGCCAGCAGTTACTCTCCAGGGGTGCGAAACACCATATATTTT.

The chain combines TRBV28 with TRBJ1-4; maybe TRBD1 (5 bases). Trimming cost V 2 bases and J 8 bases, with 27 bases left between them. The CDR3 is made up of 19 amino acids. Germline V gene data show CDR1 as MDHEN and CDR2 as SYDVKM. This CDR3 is CASSLPRTSLSLRAEKLFF. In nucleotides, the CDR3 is TGTGCCAGCAGTTTACCCCGGACAAGTCTAAGTCTACGAGCGGAAAAACTGTTTTTT.